The TCR beta chain under discussion was sequenced for a study of cytomegalovirus exposure and HLA in healthy donors. Turning to this clone: What it recognizes is unknown.

Study findings and constraints: An ancestry cluster, one associated with Asian ancestry, reportedly showed fewer N-insertions than the approximately 650-donor mean in a later analysis. After further analysis at a later stage, around 17,000 TCR beta sequences were associated with HLA alleles at 0.05 false discovery rate.

The PCR employed 60 Vbeta primers together with 13 Jbeta primers. Clones were sequenced by immunoSEQ multiplex PCR, and TCRdb holds only the in-frame ones, with some missing. The sample carries 160,000 or so clones, around 80% recorded once. Trimming cost V 1 base and J 1 base, with 5 bases left between them. This CDR3 has 13 amino acids. Looked up from germline, CDR1 is SGDLS and CDR2 is YYNGEE. Donors sampled were nominally healthy, though unrecorded immune exposures were likely. The chain uses TRBV9 and TRBJ1-1; possibly TRBD1 for D (5 bases). The clonotype was recovered from a male donor in good health and CMV-seronegative. The specimen was PBMCs. Here the CDR3 DNA reads TGTGCCAGCAGCGTAACAGGGAACACTGAAGCTTTCTTT. Translating it yields CASSVTGNTEAFF.